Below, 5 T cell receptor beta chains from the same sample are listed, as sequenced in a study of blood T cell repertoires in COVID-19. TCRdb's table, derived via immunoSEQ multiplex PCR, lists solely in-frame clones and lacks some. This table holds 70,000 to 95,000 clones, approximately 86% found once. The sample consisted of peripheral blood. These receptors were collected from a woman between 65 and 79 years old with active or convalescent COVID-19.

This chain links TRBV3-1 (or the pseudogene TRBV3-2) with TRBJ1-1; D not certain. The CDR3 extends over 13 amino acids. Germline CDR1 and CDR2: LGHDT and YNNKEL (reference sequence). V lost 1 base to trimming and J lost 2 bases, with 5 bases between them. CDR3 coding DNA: TGTGCCAGCAGCCAAGGGGCCAACACTGAAGCTTTCTTT. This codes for CASSQGANTEAFF.

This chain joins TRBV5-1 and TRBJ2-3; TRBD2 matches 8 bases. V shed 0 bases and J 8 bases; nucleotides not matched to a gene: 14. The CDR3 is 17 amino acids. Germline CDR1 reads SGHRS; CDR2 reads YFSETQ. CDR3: CASSLEAGGAGPVTQYF. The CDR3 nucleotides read TGCGCCAGCAGCTTGGAGGCGGGGGGCGCGGGTCCGGTTACGCAGTATTTT.

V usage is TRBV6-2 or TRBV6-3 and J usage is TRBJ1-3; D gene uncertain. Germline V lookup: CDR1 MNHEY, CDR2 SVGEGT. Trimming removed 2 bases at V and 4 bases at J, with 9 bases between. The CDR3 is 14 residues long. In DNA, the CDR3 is TGTGCCAGCAGTTACCATGGAGACGGAAACACCATATATTTT. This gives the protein CASSYHGDGNTIYF.

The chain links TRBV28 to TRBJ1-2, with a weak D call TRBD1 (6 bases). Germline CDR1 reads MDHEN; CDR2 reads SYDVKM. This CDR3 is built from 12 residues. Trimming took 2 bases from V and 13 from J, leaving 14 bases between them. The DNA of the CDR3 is TGTGCCAGCAGTTTAGGGGGGGCGCTTGCCACCTTC. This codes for CASSLGGALATF.

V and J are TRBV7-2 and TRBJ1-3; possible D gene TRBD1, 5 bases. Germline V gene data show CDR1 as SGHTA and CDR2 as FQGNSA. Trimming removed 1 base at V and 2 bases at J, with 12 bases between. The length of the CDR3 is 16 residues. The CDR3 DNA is TGTGCCAGCAGCTTAGGGGGCAGCTCTACTGGAAACACCATATATTTT. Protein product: CASSLGGSSTGNTIYF.